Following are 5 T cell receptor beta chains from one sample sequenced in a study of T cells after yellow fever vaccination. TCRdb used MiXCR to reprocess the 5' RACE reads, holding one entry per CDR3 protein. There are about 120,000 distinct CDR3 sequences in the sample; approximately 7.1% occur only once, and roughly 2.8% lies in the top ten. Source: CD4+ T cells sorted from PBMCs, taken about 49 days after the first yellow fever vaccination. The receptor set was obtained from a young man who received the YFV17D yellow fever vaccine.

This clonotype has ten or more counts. The CDR3 DNA sequence: TGCGCCAGCAGCTTCGGACAGTCCTACTCCTACGAGCAGTACTTC. Translating it yields CASSFGQSYSYEQYF. V gene TRBV5-1 combines with J gene TRBJ2-7; possible D gene TRBD1, 6 bases. V was trimmed by 2 bases and J by 0 bases, leaving 12 bases between them. This CDR3 has 15 amino acids. Per germline, CDR1 SGHRS and CDR2 YFSETQ.

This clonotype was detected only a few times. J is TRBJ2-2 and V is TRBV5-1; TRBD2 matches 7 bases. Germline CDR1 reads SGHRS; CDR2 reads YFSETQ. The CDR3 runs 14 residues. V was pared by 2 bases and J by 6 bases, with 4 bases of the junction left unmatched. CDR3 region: CASSFQGGSGELFF. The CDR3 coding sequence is TGCGCCAGCAGCTTCCAGGGAGGGTCCGGGGAGCTGTTTTTT. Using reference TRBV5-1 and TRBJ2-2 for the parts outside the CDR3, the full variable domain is KAGVTQTPRYLIKTRGQQVTLSCSPISGHRSVSWYQQTPGQGLQFLFEYFSETQRNKGNFPGRFSGRQFSNSRSEMNVSTLELGDSALYLCASSFQGGSGELFFGEGSRLTVL.

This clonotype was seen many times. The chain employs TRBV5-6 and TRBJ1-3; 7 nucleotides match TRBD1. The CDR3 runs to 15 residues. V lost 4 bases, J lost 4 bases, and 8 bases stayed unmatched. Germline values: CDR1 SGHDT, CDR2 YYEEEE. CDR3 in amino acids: CASSRRTGWGNTIYF. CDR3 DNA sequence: TGTGCCAGCAGCCGCCGGACAGGCTGGGGAAACACCATATATTTT.

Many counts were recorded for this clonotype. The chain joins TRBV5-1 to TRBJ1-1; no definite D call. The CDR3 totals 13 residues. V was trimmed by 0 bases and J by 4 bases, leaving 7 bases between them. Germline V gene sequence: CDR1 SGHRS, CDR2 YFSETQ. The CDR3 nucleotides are TGCGCCAGCAGCTTGGGAGGGCCCACTGAAGCTTTCTTT. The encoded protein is CASSLGGPTEAFF.

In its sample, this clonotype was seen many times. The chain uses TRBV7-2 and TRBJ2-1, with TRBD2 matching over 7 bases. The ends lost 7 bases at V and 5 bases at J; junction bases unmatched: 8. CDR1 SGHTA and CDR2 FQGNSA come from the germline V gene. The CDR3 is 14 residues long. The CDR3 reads CASTPGRGDNEQFF. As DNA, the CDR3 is TGTGCCAGCACCCCGGGGAGGGGAGACAATGAGCAGTTCTTC.